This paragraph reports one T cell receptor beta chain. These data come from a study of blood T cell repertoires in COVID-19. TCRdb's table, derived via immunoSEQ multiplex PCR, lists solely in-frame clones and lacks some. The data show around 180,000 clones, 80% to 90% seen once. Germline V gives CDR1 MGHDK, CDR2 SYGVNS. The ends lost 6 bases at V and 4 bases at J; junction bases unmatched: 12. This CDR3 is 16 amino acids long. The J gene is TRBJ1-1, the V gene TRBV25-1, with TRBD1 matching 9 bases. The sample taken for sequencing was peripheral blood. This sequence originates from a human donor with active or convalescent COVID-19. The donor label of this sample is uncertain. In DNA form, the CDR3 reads TGTGCCAGCAGACGAGGGACAGGGCGTTCGAGCACTGAAGCTTTCTTT. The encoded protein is CASRRGTGRSSTEAFF.